The 2 T cell receptor beta chains reported below all come from one sample, sequenced in a study of blood T cell repertoires in COVID-19. The table came from immunoSEQ multiplex PCR; TCRdb's copy has only in-frame clones and leaves some out. The sample consists of approximately 260,000 clones, 70% to 90% of them appearing once. What was sequenced was peripheral blood. These TCRs come from a woman aged 40 to 50 who had recovered from COVID-19.

V is TRBV5-5 and J is TRBJ2-7, with D possibly TRBD2 on 6 matching bases. CDR3 length: 13 residues. Trimming shortened V by 3 bases and J by 7 bases, and 14 bases separated the two germline ends. Germline V gene data show CDR1 as SGHKS and CDR2 as YYEKEE (reference sequence). DNA for the CDR3: TGTGCCAGCAGCTGGGGCCCGGGGGTTGAGCAGTACTTC. This codes for CASSWGPGVEQYF.

The rearrangement uses TRBV29-1 and TRBJ2-3, with 13 bases identical to TRBD2. The CDR3 contains 14 residues. Germline V CDR1 and CDR2: SQVTM, ANQGSEA. Trimming took 6 bases from V and 3 from J; bases not matched to a gene: 3. CDR3 bases: TGCAGCGTCCGGACTAGCGGGAGAACAGATACGCAGTATTTT. It codes for CSVRTSGRTDTQYF.